These T cell receptor beta chains were read from a single sample in a study of T cell responses to AZD1222 COVID-19 vaccine. Only in-frame clones appear in the TCRdb table, and some are missing; sequencing was by immunoSEQ multiplex PCR. The repertoire consists of about 93,000 clones, with over 85% occurring once and the leading ten covering about 3%. Sample: peripheral blood, taken on day 0 of MenACWY control vaccination. The source of these receptors is an adult in good health. Both conserved end residues are part of each CDR3. The order of the fields is V gene, D gene, J gene, clone size, CDR3 length, CDR3 protein, CDR3 DNA. The D gene is left open where the match is weak. Clone size is shown for a subset of rows, as once, few, many or a class of expanded clone.

>TRBV5-1|.|TRBJ2-5|.|15
CASSLAGSTRETQYF
TGCGCCAGCAGCTTGGCGGGTTCTACACGGGAGACCCAGTACTTC
>TRBV4-3|.|TRBJ2-5|.|14
CASSQELGGETQYF
TGCGCCAGCAGCCAAGAGTTAGGAGGGGAGACCCAGTACTTC
>TRBV3-1/TRBV3-2|.|TRBJ1-1|once|13
CASSQWEGTEAFF
TGTGCCAGCAGCCAGTGGGAGGGGACTGAAGCTTTCTTT
>TRBV28|.|TRBJ2-3|.|15
CASSLLGEITDTQYF
TGTGCCAGCAGTTTATTAGGGGAAATCACAGATACGCAGTATTTT
>TRBV3-1/TRBV3-2|.|TRBJ1-3|.|14
CASSTTGNGNTIYF
TGTGCCAGCAGCACTACAGGGAACGGAAACACCATATATTTT
>TRBV11-1|.|TRBJ2-7|.|14
CASSPAGNRHEQYF
TGTGCCAGCAGCCCCGCGGGGAACAGACACGAGCAGTACTTC
>TRBV27|.|TRBJ2-7|.|15
CASSLYPGGGGEQYF
TGTGCCAGCAGTTTATATCCTGGGGGTGGTGGCGAGCAGTACTTC
>TRBV7-2|.|TRBJ2-3|.|15
CASSYFRVSTDTQYF
TGTGCCAGCAGTTATTTTCGGGTGTCCACAGATACGCAGTATTTT
>TRBV2|.|TRBJ1-5|.|16
CASSDFWGGSDQPQHF
TGTGCCAGCAGTGATTTTTGGGGGGGGAGCGATCAGCCCCAGCATTTT
>TRBV30|TRBD1|TRBJ1-6|.|12
CALDREDSPLHF
TGTGCCCTTGACAGGGAGGATTCACCCCTCCACTTT
>TRBV18|.|TRBJ2-7|.|14
CASSLEQGTYEQYF
TGTGCCAGCTCCCTTGAGCAGGGGACCTACGAGCAGTACTTC
>TRBV6-5|.|TRBJ1-2|.|15
CASSSPGTGNYGYTF
TGTGCCAGCAGTTCCCCGGGCACGGGAAACTATGGCTACACCTTC
>TRBV4-2|.|TRBJ2-7|.|16
CASSQDLGQISYEQYF
TGTGCCAGCAGCCAAGATTTGGGACAAATCTCCTACGAGCAGTACTTC
>TRBV12-3/TRBV12-4|TRBD1|TRBJ1-4|.|13
CASSVADRAELFF
TGTGCCAGCAGTGTAGCCGACAGGGCCGAACTGTTTTTT
>TRBV6-5|.|TRBJ2-2|.|15
CASSRTATNTGELFF
TGTGCCAGCAGCCGGACGGCGACGAACACCGGGGAGCTGTTTTTT
>TRBV11-3|TRBD1|TRBJ1-2|.|14
CASSLGLAGGGYTF
TGTGCCAGCAGCTTAGGTCTAGCAGGGGGTGGCTACACCTTC
>TRBV7-9|.|TRBJ2-7|.|15
CASSFGSGGLGEQYF
TGTGCCAGCAGCTTTGGGTCGGGGGGCTTAGGCGAGCAGTACTTC
>TRBV10-3|TRBD1|TRBJ1-5|.|14
CAISPTGDNQPQHF
TGTGCCATCAGCCCGACAGGGGACAATCAGCCCCAGCATTTT
>TRBV6-5|.|TRBJ2-7|.|12
CASSYYQQEQYF
TGTGCCAGCAGTTACTATCAGCAGGAGCAGTACTTC
>TRBV30|.|TRBJ1-5|.|13
CAWSVGGTQPQHF
TGTGCCTGGAGTGTTGGGGGAACTCAGCCCCAGCATTTT
>TRBV5-1|.|TRBJ1-4|.|15
CASSLIWGSQEKLFF
TGCGCCAGCAGTCTCATATGGGGTTCTCAGGAAAAACTGTTTTTT
>TRBV19|.|TRBJ2-1|.|17
CASSILWGNLGDNEQFF
TGTGCCAGTAGTATTCTCTGGGGGAATCTCGGGGACAATGAGCAGTTCTTC
>TRBV6-2/TRBV6-3|.|TRBJ1-1|.|14
CASSALVGNTEAFF
TGTGCCAGCAGTGCCCTAGTGGGGAACACTGAAGCTTTCTTT
>TRBV7-9|.|TRBJ2-1|.|12
CASSASEGNQFF
TGTGCCAGCAGCGCAAGTGAGGGGAATCAGTTCTTC
>TRBV24-1|.|TRBJ2-1|.|17
CATSDPSPRDGYNEQFF
TGTGCCACCAGTGATCCTTCCCCTCGGGACGGATACAATGAGCAGTTCTTC
>TRBV2|.|TRBJ1-3|few|14
CASSEGRAGNTIYF
TGTGCCAGCAGTGAAGGCAGGGCTGGAAACACCATATATTTT
>TRBV6-2/TRBV6-3|TRBD1|TRBJ2-7|.|15
CASSRPGTGVYEQYF
TGTGCCAGCAGTAGGCCGGGAACAGGGGTCTACGAGCAGTACTTC
>TRBV19|TRBD1|TRBJ2-7|.|16
CASSTFRDRRPYEQYF
TGTGCCAGTAGTACGTTCCGGGACAGGCGTCCCTACGAGCAGTACTTC
>TRBV5-1|.|TRBJ2-3|.|13
CASSLGLVDTQYF
TGCGCCAGCAGTCTGGGGTTGGTAGATACGCAGTATTTT
>TRBV7-8|.|TRBJ2-3|.|16
CASSQGGYSSTDTQYF
TGTGCCAGCAGCCAGGGGGGCTACTCTAGCACAGATACGCAGTATTTT
>TRBV6-5|TRBD1|TRBJ1-5|.|15
CASSRDRGDNQPQHF
TGTGCCAGCAGTAGGGACAGGGGAGACAATCAGCCCCAGCATTTT
>TRBV7-9|.|TRBJ1-4|.|12
CASSPRGEKLFF
TGTGCCAGCAGCCCCAGGGGTGAAAAACTGTTTTTT
>TRBV4-1|.|TRBJ1-2|once|15
CASSPSRGSDYGYTF
TGCGCCAGCAGCCCCTCCCGGGGGTCGGACTATGGCTACACCTTC
>TRBV9|.|TRBJ2-1|once|16
CASSVEVAGPYNEQFF
TGTGCCAGCAGCGTGGAAGTCGCGGGGCCATACAATGAGCAGTTCTTC
>TRBV30|.|TRBJ1-1|.|12
CAWSTVGIEAFF
TGTGCCTGGAGTACCGTGGGGATTGAAGCTTTCTTT
>TRBV7-2|TRBD1|TRBJ2-1|.|15
CASRIDRGSYNEQFF
TGTGCCAGCAGAATCGACAGGGGCTCCTACAATGAGCAGTTCTTC